This T cell receptor (beta chain) was captured in a study of blood T cell repertoires in COVID-19. About the research overall: Sources were T cells, B-cell-depleted T cells, or PBMCs; the material itself was cDNA or gDNA.

This clone showed up many times. The CDR3 sequence is 14 residues long. Germline V gene lookup returns CDR1 LNHDA and CDR2 SQIVND (reference sequence). V was pared by 5 bases and J by 4 bases, with 6 bases of the junction left unmatched. In the source study's methods: Reference gene primers were amplified, and this amplification served to estimate nucleated cell counts. Generated by immunoSEQ multiplex PCR, the TCRdb table keeps only in-frame clones and is missing some. From that table come the V and J calls and clone size; the DNA was used to work out D and trimming. The top ten clones hold under 9.5% of a sample with 110,000 or so clones, approximately 88% of them seen once.

The chain carries TRBV19 and TRBJ1-2; TRBD1 agrees at 8 bases. The source of this sequence is a woman aged 40 to 49 with acute or convalescent COVID-19. Sequenced sample: peripheral blood. CDR3 nucleotides: TGTGCCAGTAGTCCCGGACAGGGAGGCTATGGCTACACCTTC. Translating it yields CASSPGQGGYGYTF.